A selection of T cell receptor beta chains follows, all from one sample in a study of blood T cell repertoires in COVID-19. Generated by immunoSEQ multiplex PCR, the TCRdb table keeps only in-frame clones and is missing some. The table shows roughly 380,000 clones, with less than 85% occurring only once. Material for sequencing was peripheral blood. These receptors all come from a young woman with acute or convalescent COVID-19. Each CDR3 is given with its conserved first and last residue. A D gene is named only where the DNA matches it firmly. The size of a clone is reported for some rows only, either as once, few or many, or as a class for expanded clones.

V	size	J	D	DNA	CDR3
TRBV3-1/TRBV3-2	NA	TRBJ2-3	TRBD2	TGTGCCAGCAGCCAACTGCGGACTAGTTACGGCACAGATACGCAGTATTTT	CASSQLRTSYGTDTQYF
TRBV9	NA	TRBJ2-2	TRBD2	TGTGCCAGCAGCGTACCTAGCGGGGGGGTGAACACCGGGGAGCTGTTTTTT	CASSVPSGGVNTGELFF
TRBV2	once	TRBJ2-7	NA	TGTGCCAGCAGTGAAAATCCCAGCTACGAGCAGTACTTC	CASSENPSYEQYF
TRBV6-5	few	TRBJ1-1	NA	TGTGCCAGCAGTTACCGGCCAGGGGCGACCACTGAAGCTTTCTTT	CASSYRPGATTEAFF
TRBV6-1	few	TRBJ1-1	TRBD1	TGTGCCAGCAGTGAGGGACAGGGTATGAACACTGAAGCTTTCTTT	CASSEGQGMNTEAFF
TRBV27	NA	TRBJ1-1	NA	TGTGCCAGCAGTGGGGCGGACACTGAAGCTTTCTTT	CASSGADTEAFF
TRBV10-1	few	TRBJ2-5	TRBD1	TGCGCCAGCAGTGGGGCCGGGACAGCCCAAGAGACCCAGTACTTC	CASSGAGTAQETQYF
TRBV5-1	NA	TRBJ2-7	NA	TGCGCCAGCAGCACCTCCCGGGGGACCGCTTTCGAGTACGAGCAGTACTTC	CASSTSRGTAFEYEQYF
TRBV3-1/TRBV3-2	NA	TRBJ1-1	TRBD1	TGTGCCAGCAGCCAGACAGGGGTTTACACTGAAGCTTTCTTT	CASSQTGVYTEAFF
TRBV18	NA	TRBJ2-7	TRBD1	TGTGCCAGCTCACCTGGACAGGGCCCCTACGAGCAGTACTTC	CASSPGQGPYEQYF
TRBV30	NA	TRBJ1-2	TRBD1	TGTGCCTGGAGTGAAGCGGACAGGGAGATCTATGGCTACACCTTC	CAWSEADREIYGYTF
TRBV9	NA	TRBJ1-4	TRBD1	TGTGCCAGCAGCACTCGACAGGGACCCAATGAAAAACTGTTTTTT	CASSTRQGPNEKLFF
TRBV12-3/TRBV12-4	NA	TRBJ1-1	NA	TGTGCCAGCAGTCTCGGGGTCACTGAAGCTTTCTTT	CASSLGVTEAFF
TRBV5-1	NA	TRBJ2-3	NA	TGCGCCAGCAGCTTGGAGACTCGATCCACAGATACGCAGTATTTT	CASSLETRSTDTQYF
TRBV9	many	TRBJ2-2	NA	TGTGCCAGCAGCGCCCGGTACACCGGGGAGCTGTTTTTT	CASSARYTGELFF
TRBV28	NA	TRBJ2-2	TRBD1	TGTGCCAGCACCCTGGCCCAGGGGGTATCGAACACCGGGGAGCTGTTTTTT	CASTLAQGVSNTGELFF
TRBV5-6	few	TRBJ1-5	TRBD1	TGTGCCAGCAGCTTGAGACAGGGGAGCAATCAGCCCCAGCATTTT	CASSLRQGSNQPQHF
TRBV24-1	NA	TRBJ1-5	NA	TGTGCCACCAGTGATTCAGGGTATGGAAGCAATCAGCCCCAGCATTTT	CATSDSGYGSNQPQHF
TRBV18	once	TRBJ2-7	NA	TGTGCCAGCTCACCACGAATGGAGAACGAGCAGTACTTC	CASSPRMENEQYF
TRBV5-1	NA	TRBJ2-5	NA	TGCGCCAGCAGCTTGGACAGGGCGGAGACCCAGTACTTC	CASSLDRAETQYF
TRBV24-1	NA	TRBJ2-1	NA	TGTGCCACCAGTGATTTGCACAGGTCCGGGGAGCAGTTCTTC	CATSDLHRSGEQFF
TRBV7-9	NA	TRBJ1-1	NA	TGTGCCAGCAGCTTAGAGAGGTTAACTGAAGCTTTCTTT	CASSLERLTEAFF
TRBV19	NA	TRBJ1-1	NA	TGTGCCAGTAGTATTGGTGTCAACAGCCCAGGGACTGAAGCTTTCTTT	CASSIGVNSPGTEAFF
TRBV19	NA	TRBJ1-5	TRBD1	TGTGCCAGTAGTTACACAGGGGGCAATCAGCCCCAGCATTTT	CASSYTGGNQPQHF
TRBV2	once	TRBJ2-7	NA	TGTGCCAGCAGTCTGGACAGCCCCTACGAGCAGTACTTC	CASSLDSPYEQYF
TRBV12-3/TRBV12-4	NA	TRBJ2-5	TRBD2	TGTGCCAGCATTAATAGCGGGGGGGGGACCCAGTACTTC	CASINSGGGTQYF
TRBV28	NA	TRBJ2-5	NA	TGTGCCAGCAGGGGGGCCGGGGAGACCCAGTACTTC	CASRGAGETQYF
TRBV7-9	NA	TRBJ2-7	NA	TGTGCCAGCAGCCTATCCTACGAGCAGTACTTC	CASSLSYEQYF
TRBV29-1	once	TRBJ1-5	TRBD1	TGCAGCGTGACACAGGGGTCGAGCAATCAGCCCCAGCATTTT	CSVTQGSSNQPQHF
TRBV19	NA	TRBJ1-3	NA	TGTGCCAGTAGTATCCTTTGGACAACTGGAAACACCATATATTTT	CASSILWTTGNTIYF
TRBV19	NA	TRBJ1-1	NA	TGTGCCAGTAGCGTCGGGGGCACTGAAGCTTTCTTT	CASSVGGTEAFF
TRBV5-1	few	TRBJ1-3	TRBD1	TGCGCCAGCAGCCTGGACAGGAATGGAAACACCATATATTTT	CASSLDRNGNTIYF